The text below deals with one TCR beta chain. This sample is part of a study of T cells expressing NK-cell markers. The germline V gene has CDR1 MNHEY and CDR2 SVGEGT. The CDR3 is 15 amino acids. From its re-call of the 5' RACE reads, TCRdb lists each CDR3 protein once, without DNA. Here the sample table reports approximately 380,000 distinct CDR3 sequences. Material for sequencing was blood T cells: a sorted CD56 or NKG2C T cell subset, CD4+ or CD8+ T cells, or bulk PBMC T cells (not recorded which). The V gene is TRBV6-2 or TRBV6-3, the J gene TRBJ2-5; TCRdb reports TRBD1, a call that lacks DNA to check it against. This receptor was identified in a man aged 18-75 years in good health. This chain's CDR3 is CASSSPGPLSGTQYF.